A single sample gave rise to the 25 T cell receptor beta chains below, sequenced in a study of CD8+CD57+ T cells in acquired aplastic anemia. It was genomic DNA that served as the template for profiling TCR beta VDJ and CDR3. TCRdb re-called the reads with MiXCR, one entry per CDR3 protein. The sample includes about half a million distinct CDR3 sequences, around 33% of them seen just once. Sequenced patients had shown CD8+CD57+ cell expansion by flow cytometry. The sequencing sample was made of sorted CD4+, CD8+, or CD8+CD57+ T cells (not recorded which) from PBMCs. The source of these receptors is a human donor with aplastic anemia.

This clonotype turned up a few times. In this CDR3 the conserved last residue, phenylalanine or tryptophan, is missing, so a read error is likely. The rearrangement uses TRBV7-9 and TRBJ1-2; D uncertain. CDR1 is SEHNR, CDR2 FQNEAQ, per germline (reference sequence). This CDR3 contains 15 residues. V was shortened by 6 bases and J by 7 bases, with 21 bases between the two germline ends. CDR3 residues: CASRRVAVKTSGYTS. The CDR3 DNA is TGTGCCAGCAGAAGGGTTGCGGTTAAGACGTCTGGCTACACCTCC.

This clonotype was counted many times. The DNA for the CDR3 is TGCAGTGCGAGATCGGGCCCCGATTTCGAGCAGTACTTC. It yields the protein CSARSGPDFEQYF. The rearrangement uses TRBV20-1 and TRBJ2-7; D is unclear. The V and J ends lost 6 bases and 6 bases respectively, with 18 bases between them. CDR1 is DFQATT, CDR2 SNEGSKA, per germline (reference sequence). The CDR3 loop spans 13 amino acids.

The table lists this clonotype with a few counts. The V call is TRBV10-3, the J call TRBJ1-2; TRBD1 matches 7 bases. Germline-derived CDR1 and CDR2 are ENHRY and SYGVKD. Trimming removed 0 bases from V and 4 bases from J; junction bases left unmatched: 2. The CDR3 runs 14 residues. CDR3 region: CAISESGQLYGYTF. In DNA, the CDR3 is TGTGCCATCAGTGAGTCGGGACAGCTCTATGGCTACACCTTC.

The J gene is TRBJ2-2, the V gene TRBV7-4; 9 positions match TRBD1. The CDR3 consists of 16 residues. Germline V gene lookup returns CDR1 SGHVT and CDR2 SQSDAQ. Germline trimming cut 1 base from V and 6 bases from J; bases unmatched to any gene: 6. In DNA, the CDR3 is TGTGCCAGCAGCTTAGGGGGACAGGGAGTCCCCGGGGAGCTGTTTTTT. Translated: CASSLGGQGVPGELFF.

In its sample, this clonotype was seen once. DNA of the CDR3: TGTGCCAGCAGTGGCCTAGGCCAGGGCACAGATACGCAGTATTTT. Translated: CASSGLGQGTDTQYF. The gene calls are TRBV6-1 and TRBJ2-3; D gene unclear. V gave up 4 bases and J gave up 1 base, with 12 bases separating them. Germline-derived CDR1 and CDR2 are MNHNS and SASEGT. The CDR3 has 15 residues.

Note on this clonotype: The conserved closing phenylalanine or tryptophan is absent in this CDR3, likely reflecting a read error. It is unclear where the CDR3 begins or ends on the DNA, so no DNA is shown, and the CDR3 is as TCRdb lists it. The chain has TRBV10-3 and TRBJ2-7; the table's D call of TRBD2 was not tested on the DNA. The CDR3 spans 9 amino acids, including both terminal residues. Germline V CDR1 and CDR2: ENHRY, SYGVKD. CDR3 protein: CAISGPVAG.

This clonotype was picked up a small number of times. The gene calls are TRBV9 and TRBJ2-7; 8 nucleotides align to TRBD2. Germline CDR1 is SGDLS and CDR2 is YYNGEE. J was trimmed by 5 bases and V by 4 bases; bases with no gene match: 14. The length of the CDR3 is 16 residues. CDR3 sequence reads: CASSPRYGGAGHEQYF. CDR3 nucleotide sequence: TGTGCCAGCAGCCCCCGGTACGGGGGGGCGGGCCACGAGCAGTACTTC.

This chain joins TRBV5-5 and TRBJ2-3; unclear D gene. The CDR3 extends over 16 amino acids. CDR1 is SGHKS and CDR2 is YYEKEE in the germline V gene (reference sequence). The V end lost 4 bases, the J end lost 2 bases, and 17 bases lay between the germline ends. The DNA of the CDR3 is TGTGCCAGCAGCCTTCGACCCCGTCCCTCCACAGATACGCAGTATTTT. The encoded protein is CASSLRPRPSTDTQYF.

The V and J genes are TRBV24-1 and TRBJ2-3; no reliable D call. CDR1 is KGHDR, CDR2 SFDVKD, per germline. This CDR3 spans 15 amino acids. Trimming shortened V by 6 bases and J by 11 bases, and 23 bases separated the two germline ends. The CDR3 sequence is CATSPGRSTHNEQYF. CDR3 sequence (DNA): TGTGCCACCAGTCCTGGACGGTCTACCCACAATGAGCAGTATTTT.

A word on this clonotype: Given the absence of the conserved phenylalanine or tryptophan at the CDR3 end, a read error is likely. The rearrangement uses TRBV30 and TRBJ1-2; the D is unclear. Germline lookup yields CDR1 GTSNPN and CDR2 SVGIG (reference sequence). V lost 0 bases to trimming and J lost 0 bases, with 11 bases between them. CDR3 length: 15 amino acids. This CDR3 is CAWSVKQIANYGYTL. CDR3 DNA sequence: TGTGCCTGGAGTGTCAAGCAGATAGCTAACTATGGCTACACCCTC.

The rearrangement links TRBV5-6 to TRBJ2-3; TRBD1 is a possible D gene (6 bases). Per the germline V gene, CDR1 is SGHDT and CDR2 is YYEEEE. V gave up 4 bases and J gave up 6 bases, with 15 bases separating them. The CDR3 loop spans 14 amino acids. The DNA for the CDR3 is TGTGCCAGCAGCCGTCTCCCCCAGGGGGATACGCAGTATTTT. Protein product: CASSRLPQGDTQYF.

This chain uses TRBV12-3 or TRBV12-4 with TRBJ1-2; D unresolved. V was clipped by 5 bases and J by 4 bases, with 11 bases between them. The CDR3 loop spans 13 amino acids. Here the CDR3 reads CASSRDSPYGYTF. The CDR3 nucleotides are TGTGCCAGCAGTCGCGATTCGCCCTATGGCTACACCTTC.

The chain joins TRBV10-3 to TRBJ1-6; D is uncertain. The ends were cut back, 3 bases at V and 13 bases at J, with 13 bases in the middle. The CDR3 runs 13 residues. CDR1 is ENHRY, CDR2 SYGVKD, per germline. CDR3 coding DNA: TGTGCCATCAGTGAAGTCGGGGTTGCTCCCCTCCACTTT. This codes for CAISEVGVAPLHF.

The chain is built from TRBV2 and TRBJ1-2, with 7 bases lining up with TRBD1. V shed 8 bases and J 2 bases; nucleotides not matched to a gene: 14. Germline V CDR1 and CDR2: SNHLY, FYNNEI. The CDR3 is made up of 16 amino acids. This CDR3 is CASHTSRTGPNYGYTF. CDR3 coding DNA: TGTGCCAGCCATACTAGTCGGACAGGCCCCAACTATGGCTACACCTTC.

This clonotype was counted many times. The J gene is TRBJ1-1, the V gene TRBV2, with no clear D. CDR3 size: 16 residues. Germline V CDR1 and CDR2: SNHLY, FYNNEI. V was clipped by 1 base and J by 0 bases, with 12 bases between them. The CDR3 here is CASSEEDVRMNTEAFF. In DNA, the CDR3 is TGTGCCAGCAGTGAAGAGGACGTCCGGATGAACACTGAAGCTTTCTTT.

The genes are TRBV25-1 and TRBJ2-3; TRBD2 matches at 10 bases. The J segment lost 2 bases and the V segment lost 5 bases, leaving 7 bases of the junction unmatched. The CDR3 is 16 amino acids. Germline V gene lookup returns CDR1 MGHDK and CDR2 SYGVNS. The DNA of the CDR3 is TGTGCCAGCAGTCGCGGACTAGCGGAAAACACAGATACGCAGTATTTT. This encodes CASSRGLAENTDTQYF.

A word on this clonotype: A much larger clone is a single base away; this may be a read error. The CDR3 loop is CASSLALATCEQYF. In DNA form, the CDR3 reads TGTGCCAGCAGTTTGGCGCTGGCGACCTGCGAGCAGTACTTC. The chain employs TRBV12-3 or TRBV12-4 and TRBJ2-7, with D uncertain. This CDR3 spans 14 amino acids. V was pared by 3 bases and J by 6 bases, with 15 bases between.

This chain joins TRBV19 and TRBJ2-7; 9 positions match TRBD1. Germline trimming cut 5 bases from V and 7 bases from J; bases unmatched to any gene: 6. This CDR3 contains 13 residues. Germline V gene lookup returns CDR1 LNHDA and CDR2 SQIVND (reference sequence). The CDR3 DNA reads as TGTGCCAGTAGTGACCGGGACAGGGAGGAGCAGTACTTC. Translated: CASSDRDREEQYF.

The rearrangement uses TRBV4-3 and TRBJ1-2; the D gene is possibly TRBD1 (6 bases). In germline, CDR1 is LGHNA, CDR2 YSLEER. The CDR3 has 15 amino acids. The germline V and J ends were trimmed by 0 bases and 7 bases, with 15 bases remaining between them. The CDR3 nucleotides are TGCGCCAGCAGCCAAGACTTAGCGGGGGGCCGTGGCTACACCTTC. Its translation is CASSQDLAGGRGYTF.

CDR3 sequence: CASSLGQGLGGYTF. The CDR3 DNA follows: TGCGCCAGCAGCTTGGGTCAGGGCTTGGGCGGCTACACCTTC. The gene calls are TRBV5-1 and TRBJ1-2; weak D call: TRBD1 (5 bases). CDR3 length: 14 amino acids. Germline CDR1 and CDR2: SGHRS and YFSETQ. Trimming cost V 0 bases and J 8 bases, with 14 bases left between them.

This clonotype turned up a few times. The DNA of the CDR3 is TGTGCCAGCAGTTCTCAGTCTTACTATGGCTACACCTTC. Translating gives CASSSQSYYGYTF. The genes are TRBV2 and TRBJ1-2; no firm D call. With 5 bases removed from V and 3 bases from J, the gap between germline ends came to 10 bases. CDR3 length: 13 amino acids. Germline CDR1 reads SNHLY; CDR2 reads FYNNEI.

This clonotype was observed many times. The rearrangement uses TRBV7-2 and TRBJ2-5, with TRBD1 as a possible D gene (5 bases). The CDR3 length is 15 residues. V was trimmed by 2 bases and J by 1 base, leaving 11 bases between them. Germline values: CDR1 SGHTA, CDR2 FQGNSA. CDR3 sequence: CASSLFRTPQETQYF. CDR3 nucleotides: TGTGCCAGCAGCTTATTCCGGACACCCCAAGAGACCCAGTACTTC.

This sequence joins TRBV19 and TRBJ1-5; no definite D call. V gave up 0 bases and J gave up 7 bases, with 4 bases separating them. CDR3 length: 12 amino acids. Looked up from germline, CDR1 is LNHDA and CDR2 is SQIVND (reference sequence). The DNA for the CDR3 is TGTGCCAGTAGTATAGATCGCCAGCCCCAGCATTTT. Its translation is CASSIDRQPQHF.

On this clonotype: Given a much more abundant clone one base away, this may be a read error. The J gene is TRBJ1-2, the V gene TRBV7-3; D might be TRBD1 (5 bases). Germline V lookup: CDR1 SGHTA, CDR2 FQGTGA. The CDR3 consists of 13 residues. CDR3 nucleotides: TGTGCCAGCAACTTAATGGTGGGGGATGGCTACACCTTC. Translation: CASNLMVGDGYTF. The full variable domain, completed using reference TRBV7-3 and TRBJ1-2, is GAGVSQTPSNKVTEKGKYVELRCDPISGHTALYWYRQSLGQGPEFLIYFQGTGAADDSGLPNDRFFAVRPEGSVSTLKIQRTERGDSAVYLCASNLMVGDGYTFGSGTRLTVV.

The table lists this clonotype with a count of one. At one end the junction does not follow the germline gene, possibly because of a read error. V usage is TRBV10-2 and J usage is TRBJ1-1, with no clear D. The CDR3 is 11 amino acids. The V gene's germline CDR1 is WSHSY and CDR2 SAAADI. CDR3 protein: CASSDRTEASF. In nucleotides, the CDR3 is TGCGCCAGCAGTGATAGGACTGAAGCTTCCTTT.